The 17 T cell receptor beta chains below were found in one sample sequenced in a study of blood T cells in healthy people across ages. The use of a sample-barcoded 5' primer and a J-beta primer mix characterized a second PCR of about 6 to 11 cycles. Via MiXCR, TCRdb re-called the 5' RACE reads, giving one row per CDR3 protein. There are roughly 680,000 distinct CDR3 sequences in the sample; around 20% occur only once, and around 3.4% lies in the top ten. Sequenced material: blood. All receptors derive from a man between 65 and 85 years old in good health.

The rearrangement links TRBV6-5 to TRBJ2-5, with TRBD1 identical over 8 bases. Germline V gives CDR1 MNHEY, CDR2 SVGAGI. Trimming took 2 bases from V and 2 from J; bases not matched to a gene: 1. The CDR3 has 14 amino acids. The CDR3 reads CASSYGQGQETQYF. Here the CDR3 DNA reads TGTGCCAGCAGTTACGGACAGGGACAAGAGACCCAGTACTTC.

This clonotype was recorded a few times. The rearrangement uses TRBV12-3 or TRBV12-4 and TRBJ2-7; 10 nucleotides align to TRBD2. Trimming cost V 3 bases and J 6 bases; bases outside gene matches: 2. The CDR3 contains 13 residues. For the CDR3, the DNA is TGTGCCAGCAGTTTGGGACTAGCGACCGAGCAGTACTTC. As protein: CASSLGLATEQYF.

Many counts were recorded for this clonotype. V and J are TRBV19 and TRBJ2-2; D gene uncertain. The CDR3 totals 11 residues. V shed 4 bases and J shed 3 bases, with 0 bases lying between them. The germline gives CDR1 LNHDA, CDR2 SQIVND (reference sequence). The CDR3 DNA reads as TGTGCCAGTAGTAACACCGGGGAGCTGTTTTTT. It is translated as CASSNTGELFF.

There are a few counts of this clonotype. The junction and the germline gene differ at one end; a read error may be behind it. This sequence joins TRBV29-1 and TRBJ2-5; D unresolved. Germline V gene data show CDR1 as SQVTM and CDR2 as ANQGSEA. The CDR3 is made up of 11 amino acids. The chain's CDR3 is CSVGGEEAQYF. The CDR3 nucleotides read TGCAGCGTTGGTGGGGAAGAGGCCCAGTACTTC.

This clonotype turned up a few times. The CDR3 here is CSAIPGTSGYEQYF. In nucleotides, the CDR3 is TGCAGTGCTATCCCCGGGACTAGCGGCTACGAGCAGTACTTC. This chain joins TRBV20-1 and TRBJ2-1, with TRBD2 matching 11 bases. Matching the DNA end better, TRBJ2-7 makes the J call doubtful. Germline V lookup: CDR1 DFQATT, CDR2 SNEGSKA (reference sequence). This CDR3 is 14 amino acids long.

The V and J genes are TRBV2 and TRBJ2-2; 13 nucleotides match TRBD2. The CDR3 is made up of 18 amino acids. Trimming cost V 8 bases and J 7 bases; bases outside gene matches: 16. Germline CDR1 is SNHLY and CDR2 is FYNNEI. CDR3 amino acids: CASSGLAGDYRLSGELFF. In DNA, the CDR3 is TGTGCCAGCTCTGGACTAGCGGGAGATTATAGATTAAGCGGGGAGCTGTTTTTT. The full variable domain, rest sourced from reference TRBV2 and TRBJ2-2, is EPEVTQTPSHQVTQMGQEVILRCVPISNHLYFYWYRQILGQKVEFLVSFYNNEISEKSEIFDDQFSVERPDGSNFTLKIRSTKLEDSAMYFCASSGLAGDYRLSGELFFGEGSRLTVL.

This clonotype was counted ten times or more. This chain links TRBV10-3 with TRBJ2-1; D is perhaps TRBD1 or TRBD2 (5 bases each). Trimming shortened V by 11 bases and J by 5 bases, and 22 bases separated the two germline ends. Germline loops: CDR1 ENHRY, CDR2 SYGVKD. This CDR3 region has 15 residues. This chain's CDR3 is CASGDTRDPDNEQFF. Here the CDR3 DNA reads TGTGCCTCCGGGGATACCCGGGACCCCGACAATGAGCAGTTCTTC.

A word on this clonotype: At one boundary the junction diverges from the germline segment, which might be a read error. This chain joins TRBV3-1 and TRBJ2-5; 9 positions match TRBD2. The germline V gene encodes CDR1 LGHDT and CDR2 YNNKEL (reference sequence). This CDR3 is built from 13 residues. Written as DNA, the CDR3 is TGTGCCAGCGGCCAAGAGACCGGGACTAGCTTGCTCTTC. It translates to CASGQETGTSLLF.

This clonotype was observed a few times. The chain carries TRBV30 and TRBJ1-2, with D possibly matching TRBD1 (5 bases). V lost 8 bases to trimming and J lost 2 bases, with 12 bases between them. CDR1 is GTSNPN and CDR2 is SVGIG in the germline V gene (reference sequence). CDR3 length: 12 residues. CDR3 sequence reads: CAGRRDNYGYTF. The CDR3 DNA sequence: TGTGCCGGAAGACGGGACAACTATGGCTACACCTTC.

The V and J genes are TRBV3-1 and TRBJ2-2, with 7 bases lining up with TRBD1. Germline V gene data show CDR1 as LGHDT and CDR2 as YNNKEL (reference sequence). V lost 5 bases and J lost 1; bases outside the gene matches: 4. The CDR3 consists of 15 residues. CDR3 sequence (DNA): TGTGCCAGCAGCGCCCGACAGGGGAACACCGGGGAGCTGTTTTTT. Translating it yields CASSARQGNTGELFF.

This clonotype was seen a handful of times. The V gene is TRBV3-1, the J gene TRBJ2-2; D perhaps matches TRBD2 (6 bases). Germline loops: CDR1 LGHDT, CDR2 YNNKEL (reference sequence). V dropped 1 base and J dropped 6 bases, with 15 bases sitting between them. This CDR3 has 16 amino acids. The CDR3 reads CASSQVRLGGSGELFF. The CDR3 DNA follows: TGTGCCAGCAGCCAAGTGAGACTAGGAGGATCCGGGGAGCTGTTTTTT.

This clonotype has more than one count but fewer than ten. This chain uses TRBV4-3 with TRBJ2-3; a possible D gene is TRBD2 (6 bases). Trimming removed 0 bases at V and 0 bases at J, with 13 bases between. From germline, CDR1 is LGHNA and CDR2 YSLEER. The CDR3 extends over 17 amino acids. CDR3 residues: CASSQDWRDPSTDTQYF. DNA for the CDR3: TGCGCCAGCAGCCAAGATTGGAGGGACCCCAGCACAGATACGCAGTATTTT.

The rearrangement joins TRBV2 to TRBJ1-5; TRBD1 agrees at 10 bases. CDR1 SNHLY and CDR2 FYNNEI come from the germline V gene. The CDR3 spans 14 residues. V gave up 1 base and J gave up 7 bases; unmatched junction bases: 1. The CDR3 DNA reads TGTGCCAGCAGTGAAGGACAGGGGGCCCAGCCCCAGCATTTT. This encodes CASSEGQGAQPQHF.

This chain links TRBV27 with TRBJ1-1; possibly TRBD1 for D (5 bases). CDR3 length equals 14 residues. V was pared by 4 bases and J by 1 base, with 10 bases between. Germline lookup yields CDR1 MNHEY and CDR2 SMNVEV (reference sequence). The CDR3 reads CASSSNGQNTEAFF. CDR3 sequence (DNA): TGTGCCAGCAGTTCTAACGGACAGAACACTGAAGCTTTCTTT.

The chain is built from TRBV20-1 and TRBJ2-3, with TRBD1 matching 7 bases. Trimming removed 6 bases from V and 0 bases from J; junction bases left unmatched: 6. CDR1 DFQATT and CDR2 SNEGSKA come from the germline V gene (reference sequence). The CDR3 sequence is 14 residues long. For the CDR3, the DNA is TGCAGTGCGAGTCCGGGACAGAGCACAGATACGCAGTATTTT. Protein: CSASPGQSTDTQYF.

Remarks on this clonotype: Just one base apart from a much larger clone, this may be a read error. V and J are TRBV15 and TRBJ2-5; 7 bases fit TRBD2. CDR3 size: 14 residues. Germline CDR1 and CDR2: LNHNV and YYDKDF (reference sequence). This CDR3 is CATSKVTGGETRYF. The CDR3 DNA is TGTGCCACCAGCAAGGTGACGGGGGGTGAGACCCGGTACTTC.

This clonotype was seen more than once but under ten times. V is TRBV6-1 and J is TRBJ2-7; D gene uncertain. V lost 1 base and J 0 bases, leaving 7 bases between the germline ends. The germline gives CDR1 MNHNS, CDR2 SASEGT. The CDR3 is made up of 14 amino acids. The CDR3 DNA reads as TGTGCCAGCAGTGAAGTTCGCAGCTCCTACGAGCAGTACTTC. Translated, it gives CASSEVRSSYEQYF.